One sample yielded the 16 T cell receptor beta chains listed below, sequenced in a study of blood T cell repertoires in COVID-19. This table comes from immunoSEQ multiplex PCR, and its TCRdb copy is limited to in-frame clones, with some not included. Of around 94,000 clones listed, approximately 80% were seen once; the top ten hold over 15%. Specimen: peripheral blood. The receptor set was obtained from a human donor in a cohort sampled during active COVID-19.

This clone is a singleton in its sample. The chain joins TRBV28 to TRBJ2-7; 7 bases are shared with TRBD1. Germline values: CDR1 MDHEN, CDR2 SYDVKM. The CDR3 totals 15 residues. Trimming cost V 4 bases and J 0 bases; bases outside gene matches: 6. The CDR3 bases are TGTGCCAGCAGTTATGACAGGGACAGCTCCTACGAGCAGTACTTC. Protein: CASSYDRDSSYEQYF.

The rearrangement joins TRBV2 to TRBJ2-7; 9 positions match TRBD2. The V gene's germline CDR1 is SNHLY and CDR2 FYNNEI. J lost 5 bases, V lost 2 bases, and 7 bases had no gene match. The CDR3 runs to 15 residues. The CDR3 DNA sequence: TGTGCCAGCAGTGAAAGTAGCGGGAGTTTCCACGAGCAGTACTTC. It yields the protein CASSESSGSFHEQYF.

This clone was seen a handful of times. This chain links TRBV7-9 with TRBJ2-2; 7 bases line up with TRBD2. After removal of 3 bases from V and 1 base from J, the junction contained 5 bases not matched to a gene. The CDR3 is 16 amino acids. Per germline, CDR1 SEHNR and CDR2 FQNEAQ (reference sequence). For the CDR3, the DNA is TGTGCCAGCAGCTTCAGCGGCGGGGGGAACACCGGGGAGCTGTTTTTT. Translated: CASSFSGGGNTGELFF.

The chain couples TRBV7-8 to TRBJ2-7; D is possibly TRBD1 (7 bases). The CDR3 has 14 amino acids. The germline V and J ends were trimmed by 4 bases and 6 bases, with 16 bases remaining between them. Germline V gives CDR1 SGHVS, CDR2 FQNEAQ. The CDR3: CASSWGDSRIEQYF. The DNA for the CDR3 is TGTGCCAGCAGCTGGGGGGACAGCCGTATCGAGCAGTACTTC.

This chain connects TRBV10-3 to TRBJ1-3; no firm D call. Germline lookup yields CDR1 ENHRY and CDR2 SYGVKD. The V and J ends lost 3 bases and 3 bases respectively, with 15 bases between them. This CDR3 contains 16 residues. CDR3 in DNA: TGTGCCATCAGTGATCGGTTGCACCCTCGTGGAAACACCATATATTTT. It yields the protein CAISDRLHPRGNTIYF.

The V call is TRBV11-2, the J call TRBJ1-3, with D uncertain. Trimming pared 5 bases from V and 7 bases from J, leaving 6 bases between. Germline assignment: CDR1 SGHAT and CDR2 FQNNGV. This CDR3 contains 11 residues. The CDR3 DNA reads TGTGCCAGCAGCCGGTGGAACACCATATATTTT. Translated: CASSRWNTIYF. The full variable domain, with the rest looked up from reference TRBV11-2 and TRBJ1-3, is EAGVAQSPRYKIIEKRQSVAFWCNPISGHATLYWYQQILGQGPKLLIQFQNNGVVDDSQLPKDRFSAERLKGVDSTLKIQPAKLEDSAVYLCASSRWNTIYFGEGSWLTVV.

The sample holds a few counts of this clone. This chain uses TRBV19 with TRBJ1-1; 7 bases fit TRBD1. CDR1 LNHDA and CDR2 SQIVND come from the germline V gene (reference sequence). The ends lost 2 bases at V and 0 bases at J; junction bases unmatched: 9. The CDR3 contains 17 residues. CDR3 sequence (DNA): TGTGCCAGTAGTATAAGACAGAGGACAGGCATGAACACTGAAGCTTTCTTT. It yields the protein CASSIRQRTGMNTEAFF.

The chain is built from TRBV6-5 and TRBJ2-7, with D maybe TRBD2 (5 bases). Per germline, CDR1 MNHEY and CDR2 SVGAGI. V lost 0 bases and J lost 4, with 13 bases in between. This CDR3 spans 15 amino acids. CDR3 bases: TGTGCCAGCAGTTACTCTCTCGGGAATGGTTACGAGCAGTACTTC. Its protein is CASSYSLGNGYEQYF.

This clone has only a few counts. This rearrangement joins TRBV6-1 to TRBJ1-4; 11 bases line up with TRBD1. The germline V gene encodes CDR1 MNHNS and CDR2 SASEGT. This CDR3 region has 18 residues. J lost 1 base, V lost 4 bases, and 8 bases had no gene match. The CDR3 spells CASSGTGQGARTNEKLFF. The CDR3 DNA reads as TGTGCCAGCAGTGGGACAGGACAGGGGGCAAGAACTAATGAAAAACTGTTTTTT.

The chain is built from TRBV4-2 and TRBJ1-5; D is possibly TRBD1 (6 bases). The CDR3 runs 15 residues. Germline V gives CDR1 LGHNA, CDR2 YNFKEQ. V was cut by 0 bases and J by 7 bases, with 13 bases left in between. The CDR3 bases are TGTGCCAGCAGCCAAGACGGGGGGGCCCGGCAGCCCCAGCATTTT. Residues: CASSQDGGARQPQHF.

V is TRBV7-2 and J is TRBJ2-6; maybe TRBD2 (6 bases). Deletions cut 3 bases from V and 2 bases from J, with 8 bases between. This CDR3 has 15 amino acids. Germline V gene lookup returns CDR1 SGHTA and CDR2 FQGNSA. The CDR3 spells CASSLAGPGANVLTF. CDR3 nucleotides: TGTGCCAGCAGCTTGGCGGGGCCTGGGGCCAACGTCCTGACTTTC.

The chain uses TRBV28 and TRBJ2-7; the match to TRBD1 covers 9 bases. V was clipped by 8 bases and J by 7 bases; unmatched bases: 15. Germline-derived CDR1 and CDR2 are MDHEN and SYDVKM. The CDR3 loop spans 15 amino acids. CDR3 coding DNA: TGTGCCAGCTTAACCGCGGGACAGGGCGCAGGTGAGCAGTACTTC. It encodes CASLTAGQGAGEQYF. Looking up the rest from reference TRBV28 and TRBJ2-7 gives the full variable domain: DVKVTQSSRYLVKRTGEKVFLECVQDMDHENMFWYRQDPGLGLRLIYFSYDVKMKEKGDIPEGYSVSREKKERFSLILESASTNQTSMYLCASLTAGQGAGEQYFGPGTRLTVT.

V and J are TRBV19 and TRBJ1-2; weak D call: TRBD1 (6 bases). V lost 4 bases, J lost 7 bases, and 10 bases lay in between. This CDR3 is built from 12 residues. CDR1 and CDR2 from the germline V gene are LNHDA and SQIVND (reference sequence). The DNA of the CDR3 is TGTGCCAGTAGTAACAGGGTGAGTGGCTACACCTTC. It translates to CASSNRVSGYTF. The full variable domain, rest sourced from reference TRBV19 and TRBJ1-2, is DGGITQSPKYLFRKEGQNVTLSCEQNLNHDAMYWYRQDPGQGLRLIYYSQIVNDFQKGDIAEGYSVSREKKESFPLTVTSAQKNPTAFYLCASSNRVSGYTFGSGTRLTVV.

The chain links TRBV6-2 or TRBV6-3 to TRBJ2-6; 9 bases map to TRBD1. The CDR3 contains 16 residues. The ends lost 2 bases at V and 2 bases at J; junction bases unmatched: 1. In germline, CDR1 is MNHEY, CDR2 SVGEGT. The CDR3 here is CASSYGDRAGANVLTF. CDR3 in DNA: TGTGCCAGCAGTTACGGGGACAGGGCTGGGGCCAACGTCCTGACTTTC.

V gene TRBV19 combines with J gene TRBJ2-5; TRBD1 agrees at 9 bases. CDR1 is LNHDA and CDR2 is SQIVND in the germline V gene (reference sequence). CDR3 size: 14 residues. The J segment lost 2 bases and the V segment lost 6 bases, leaving 4 bases of the junction unmatched. In DNA, the CDR3 is TGTGCCAGTAGGGGACAGGGATTACAAGAGACCCAGTACTTC. Translation gives CASRGQGLQETQYF.

The chain uses TRBV3-1 (or the pseudogene TRBV3-2) and TRBJ2-3; D remains ambiguous. CDR3 length: 13 amino acids. The V end was cut by 2 bases, the J end by 7 bases, with 10 bases between. Germline assignment: CDR1 LGHDT and CDR2 YNNKEL (reference sequence). The CDR3 loop is CASSQMSGNTQYF. As DNA, the CDR3 is TGTGCCAGCAGCCAAATGTCAGGAAATACGCAGTATTTT.